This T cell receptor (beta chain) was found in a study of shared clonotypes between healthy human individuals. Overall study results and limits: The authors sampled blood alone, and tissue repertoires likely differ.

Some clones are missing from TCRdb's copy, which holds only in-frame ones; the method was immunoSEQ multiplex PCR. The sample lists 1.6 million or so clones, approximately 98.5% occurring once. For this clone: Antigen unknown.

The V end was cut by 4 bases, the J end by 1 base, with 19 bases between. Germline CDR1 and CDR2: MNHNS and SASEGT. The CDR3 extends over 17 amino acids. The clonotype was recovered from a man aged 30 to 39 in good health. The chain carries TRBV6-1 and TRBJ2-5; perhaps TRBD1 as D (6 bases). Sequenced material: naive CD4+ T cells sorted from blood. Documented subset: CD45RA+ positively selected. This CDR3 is CASSALGTKVSQETQYF. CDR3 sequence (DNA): TGTGCCAGCAGTGCCCTCGGGACAAAAGTTTCCCAAGAGACCCAGTACTTC.